This TCR beta chain comes out of a study of blood T cell repertoires in COVID-19. Study information: Both acute and convalescent COVID-19 samples were obtained from the United States, Italy and Spain.

Germline loops: CDR1 LNHDA, CDR2 SQIVND (reference sequence). This CDR3 has 14 amino acids. V was shortened by 5 bases and J by 7 bases, with 12 bases between the two germline ends. Participant ages covered about 18 to 90 years across 24 US areas. Either two negative PCRs, clearance, or symptom resolution qualified Cohort 3 donors as recovered. Methods used by the authors: Amplification from reference gene primers served as the basis for estimated nucleated cell counts. Produced via immunoSEQ multiplex PCR; TCRdb's table is partial and in-frame only. The DNA gave D and trimming, while V, J and clone size come from that table. The sample shows about 46,000 clones, around 86% of them seen only once.

V is TRBV19 and J is TRBJ1-6; D gene uncertain. The clonotype originates from a woman between 45 and 60 years old who had recovered from COVID-19. What was sequenced was PBMCs or T cells enriched from blood (not recorded which). The CDR3 sequence is CASSSWTVNSPLHF. In nucleotides, the CDR3 is TGTGCCAGTAGTTCGTGGACTGTAAATTCACCCCTCCACTTT.